This T cell receptor (beta chain) emerged from a study of blood T cells in healthy people across ages. The overall study: Template switching picked up about one barcoded beta molecule for each two T cells.

Sample-barcoded 5' priming and a J-beta primer mix drove a second PCR of about 6 to 12 cycles. TCRdb ran MiXCR on the 5' RACE reads and lists one entry per CDR3 protein. The sample yields over a million distinct CDR3 sequences, around 45% seen once. General observations from the study: The percentage of naive T cells correlated strongly with TCR beta diversity. The fall in TCR beta diversity per million T cells was roughly linear with age.

In its sample, this clonotype was seen a few times. Its target is unknown. Between the trimmed V and J ends, which lost 2 bases and 8 bases, there was a span of 12 bases. The CDR3 is 13 residues long. Germline V CDR1 and CDR2: MNHEY, SMNVEV (reference sequence). The V call is TRBV27, the J call TRBJ1-1; a possible D gene is TRBD1 (5 bases). The specimen was blood. The sequence was collected from a woman aged 60-75 years in good health. Here the CDR3 reads CASSLQRQSEAFF. The CDR3 DNA follows: TGTGCCAGCAGTTTACAGCGACAGTCCGAAGCTTTCTTT.